This entry describes one T cell receptor beta chain. The data were taken from a study of human T cells and chemical hapten exposure. Documented time point: patch test 1, 2 weeks after DPC sensitization. Treatment: therapeutic diphenylcyclopropenone sensitization with weekly scalp DPC. Via MiXCR, TCRdb re-called the RACE reads, giving one row per CDR3 protein. The sample lists 75,000 to 100,000 distinct CDR3 sequences, approximately 13% occurring once. The sequence was collected from a woman aged 40 to 49 with alopecia areata. Some clones in this sample may be carry-over from other donors' samples. Sequencing was performed on whole blood, taken in connection with sensitization to the hapten diphenylcyclopropenone (DPC).

The CDR3 is CAAFARAWTGELFF. For the CDR3, the DNA is TGTGCCGCCTTTGCCAGGGCGTGGACCGGGGAGCTGTTTTTT. This chain links TRBV6-5 with TRBJ2-2, with a tentative D call TRBD1 (5 bases). Trimming shortened V by 11 bases and J by 5 bases, and 18 bases separated the two germline ends. The CDR3 runs 14 residues. Germline V gene sequence: CDR1 MNHEY, CDR2 SVGAGI.